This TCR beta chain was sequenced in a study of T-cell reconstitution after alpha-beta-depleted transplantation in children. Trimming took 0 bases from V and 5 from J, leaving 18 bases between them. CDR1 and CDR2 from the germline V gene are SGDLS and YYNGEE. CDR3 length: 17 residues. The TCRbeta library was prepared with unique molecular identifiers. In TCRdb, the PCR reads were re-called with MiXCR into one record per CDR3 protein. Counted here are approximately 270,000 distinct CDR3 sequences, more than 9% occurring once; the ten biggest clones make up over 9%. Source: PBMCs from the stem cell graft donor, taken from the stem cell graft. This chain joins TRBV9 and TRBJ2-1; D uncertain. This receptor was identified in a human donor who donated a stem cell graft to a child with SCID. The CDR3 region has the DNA TGTGCCAGCAGCGTAGCCTCGGGCACCGTAACCAACAATGAGCAGTTCTTC. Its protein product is CASSVASGTVTNNEQFF. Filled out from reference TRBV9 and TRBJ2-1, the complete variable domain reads DSGVTQTPKHLITATGQRVTLRCSPRSGDLSVYWYQQSLDQGLQFLIQYYNGEERAKGNILERFSAQQFPDLHSELNLSSLELGDSALYFCASSVASGTVTNNEQFFGPGTRLTVL.